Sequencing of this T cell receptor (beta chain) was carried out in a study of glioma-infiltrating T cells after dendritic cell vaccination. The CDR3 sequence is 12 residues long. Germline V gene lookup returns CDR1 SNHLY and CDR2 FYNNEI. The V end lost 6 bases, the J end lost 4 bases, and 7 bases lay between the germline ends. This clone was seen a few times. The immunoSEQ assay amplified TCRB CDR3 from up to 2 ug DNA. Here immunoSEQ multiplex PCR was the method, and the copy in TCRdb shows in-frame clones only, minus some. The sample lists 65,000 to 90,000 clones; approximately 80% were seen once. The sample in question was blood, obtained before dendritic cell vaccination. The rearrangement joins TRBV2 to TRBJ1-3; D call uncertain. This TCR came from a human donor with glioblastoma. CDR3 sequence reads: CASSPPGNTIYF. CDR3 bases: TGTGCCAGCAGCCCCCCGGGAAACACCATATATTTT.